This TCR beta chain came from a study of T cell clonotyping in hematopoietic cell transplantation. With regard to this clone: The antigen remains unidentified.

Using immunoSEQ multiplex PCR, the repertoire was profiled, and TCRdb retains in-frame clones only, with some absent. This sample has tens of thousands of clones, with 95% found just once. CDR3 length: 17 residues. Trimming cost V 5 bases and J 0 bases, with 20 bases left between them. Looked up from germline, CDR1 is SGHTA and CDR2 is FQGNSA. Study outcomes and limitations: Recipient TCR diversity dropped after transplant; expanded clonotypes rose from day 30 to 180.

This TCR was recovered from a man aged 25 to 45 in good health. Some clones in this sample may be carry-over from other donors' samples. The sample taken for sequencing was peripheral blood mononuclear cells. The V and J genes are TRBV7-2 and TRBJ2-7, with D possibly TRBD2 on 6 matching bases. This CDR3 reads CASSQGLLAPSSYEQYF. DNA of the CDR3: TGTGCCAGCAGCCAAGGGCTTCTAGCGCCGAGCTCCTACGAGCAGTACTTC. The entire variable domain, with the rest obtained from reference TRBV7-2 and TRBJ2-7, is as follows: GAGVSQSPSNKVTEKGKDVELRCDPISGHTALYWYRQSLGQGLEFLIYFQGNSAPDKSGLPSDRFSAERTGGSVSTLTIQRTQQEDSAVYLCASSQGLLAPSSYEQYFGPGTRLTVT.